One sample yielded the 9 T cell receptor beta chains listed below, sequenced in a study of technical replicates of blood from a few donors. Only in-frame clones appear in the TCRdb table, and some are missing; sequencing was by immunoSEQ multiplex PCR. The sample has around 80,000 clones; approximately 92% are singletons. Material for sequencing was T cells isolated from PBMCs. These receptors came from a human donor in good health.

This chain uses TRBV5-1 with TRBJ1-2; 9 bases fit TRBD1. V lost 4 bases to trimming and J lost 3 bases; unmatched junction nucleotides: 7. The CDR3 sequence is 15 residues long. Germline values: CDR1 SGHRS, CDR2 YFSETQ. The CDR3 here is CASSPNRGPDYGYTF. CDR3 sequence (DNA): TGCGCCAGCAGCCCCAACAGGGGGCCTGACTATGGCTACACCTTC.

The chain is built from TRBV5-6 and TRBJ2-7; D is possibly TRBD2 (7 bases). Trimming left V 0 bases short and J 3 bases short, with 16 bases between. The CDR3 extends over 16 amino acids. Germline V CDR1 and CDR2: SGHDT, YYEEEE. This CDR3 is CASSLAWGGGDYEQYF. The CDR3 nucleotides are TGTGCCAGCAGCTTGGCGTGGGGGGGCGGGGACTACGAGCAGTACTTC.

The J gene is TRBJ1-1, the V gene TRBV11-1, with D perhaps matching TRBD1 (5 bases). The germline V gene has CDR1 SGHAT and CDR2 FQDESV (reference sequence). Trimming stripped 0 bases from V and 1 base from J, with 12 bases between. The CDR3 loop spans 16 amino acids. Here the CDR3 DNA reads TGTGCCAGCAGCTTAGCCCCGTGGAGGGGGAACACTGAAGCTTTCTTT. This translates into CASSLAPWRGNTEAFF.

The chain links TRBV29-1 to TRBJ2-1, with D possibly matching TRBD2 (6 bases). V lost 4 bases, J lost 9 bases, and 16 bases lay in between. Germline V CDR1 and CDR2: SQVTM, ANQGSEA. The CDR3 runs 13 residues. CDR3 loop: CSVASVAVGEQFF. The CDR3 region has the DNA TGCAGCGTTGCTAGCGTAGCGGTTGGTGAGCAGTTCTTC.

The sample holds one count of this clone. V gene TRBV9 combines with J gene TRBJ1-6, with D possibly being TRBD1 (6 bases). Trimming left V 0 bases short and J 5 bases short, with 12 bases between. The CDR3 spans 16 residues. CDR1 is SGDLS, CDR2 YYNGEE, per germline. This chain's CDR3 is CASSVVGGQNNSPLHF. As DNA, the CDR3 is TGTGCCAGCAGCGTAGTAGGGGGACAAAATAATTCACCCCTCCACTTT. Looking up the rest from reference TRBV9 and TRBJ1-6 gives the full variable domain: DSGVTQTPKHLITATGQRVTLRCSPRSGDLSVYWYQQSLDQGLQFLIQYYNGEERAKGNILERFSAQQFPDLHSELNLSSLELGDSALYFCASSVVGGQNNSPLHFGNGTRLTVT.

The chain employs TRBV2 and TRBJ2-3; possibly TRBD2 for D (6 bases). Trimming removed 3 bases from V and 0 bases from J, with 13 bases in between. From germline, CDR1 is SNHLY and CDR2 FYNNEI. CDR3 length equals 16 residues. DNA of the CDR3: TGTGCCAGCAGTGATGCTAGCGTGTCTAGCACAGATACGCAGTATTTT. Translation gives CASSDASVSSTDTQYF.

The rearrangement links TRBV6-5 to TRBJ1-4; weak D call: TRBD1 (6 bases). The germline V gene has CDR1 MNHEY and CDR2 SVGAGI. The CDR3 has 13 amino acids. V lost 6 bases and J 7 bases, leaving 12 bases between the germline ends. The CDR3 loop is CASSQRGFEKLFF. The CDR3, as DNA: TGTGCCAGCAGCCAGAGGGGGTTTGAAAAACTGTTTTTT.

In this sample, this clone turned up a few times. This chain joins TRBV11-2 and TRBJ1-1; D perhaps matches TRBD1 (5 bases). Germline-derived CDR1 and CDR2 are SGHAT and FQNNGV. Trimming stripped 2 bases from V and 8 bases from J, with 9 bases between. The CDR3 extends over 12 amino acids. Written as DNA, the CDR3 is TGTGCCAGCAGCTTAATTCGGACAGAAGCTTTCTTT. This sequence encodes CASSLIRTEAFF.

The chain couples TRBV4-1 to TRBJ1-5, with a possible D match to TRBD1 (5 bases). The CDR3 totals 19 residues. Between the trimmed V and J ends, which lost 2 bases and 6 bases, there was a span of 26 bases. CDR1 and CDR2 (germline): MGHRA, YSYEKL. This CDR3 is CASSQSQYRPGGISQPQHF. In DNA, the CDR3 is TGCGCCAGCAGCCAATCCCAATACCGGCCCGGGGGAATTAGTCAGCCCCAGCATTTT.